Reported below is one TCR beta chain. One entry per CDR3 protein results from TCRdb running MiXCR on the 5' RACE reads. The sample includes hundreds of thousands of distinct CDR3 sequences, roughly 32% of them seen just once. These data belong to a study of CD8 T cells in ankylosing spondylitis. Germline V gene sequence: CDR1 SEHNR, CDR2 FQNEAQ (reference sequence). Trimming took off 5 bases at V and 8 bases at J, with 18 bases between the two ends. The CDR3 is 15 amino acids. The receptor comes from a male donor with ankylosing spondylitis or in good health (not recorded which). Sample: blood, either unsorted or a sorted T cell fraction (not recorded which). The rearrangement links TRBV7-9 to TRBJ2-2; the D gene is possibly TRBD1 (6 bases). The CDR3 bases are TGTGCCAGCAGCCCCCGGGCAGGGGCGCAGGGGGAGCTGTTTTTT. Encoded protein: CASSPRAGAQGELFF.